This is a list of T cell receptor beta chains from one sample in a study of T cell responses to AZD1222 COVID-19 vaccine. Method: immunoSEQ multiplex PCR; TCRdb's copy keeps in-frame clones and lacks some. The top ten hold 16% of the sample, which has approximately 100,000 clones, roughly 89% seen once. The source was peripheral blood, collected on day 0 of AZD1222 vaccination. The receptors here all came from an adult in good health. Each CDR3 is given with its conserved first and last residue. A D gene is named only where the DNA matches it firmly. Not all rows give a size; the values are once, few, many and, for expanded clones, a class.

size: -
J: TRBJ1-5
V: TRBV19
length: 14
D: -
DNA: TGTGCCAGTAGCCCACAGGGTGAAGGGCAGCCCCAGCATTTT
CDR3: CASSPQGEGQPQHF

size: -
J: TRBJ2-1
V: TRBV5-1
length: 17
D: TRBD1
DNA: TGCGCCAGCAGCTCGACAGGGGGCCGGGGATCCTACAATGAGCAGTTCTTC
CDR3: CASSSTGGRGSYNEQFF

size: -
J: TRBJ1-2
V: TRBV4-1
length: 13
D: TRBD1
DNA: TGCGCCAGCAGAAGGACAGGAGACTATGGCTACACCTTC
CDR3: CASRRTGDYGYTF

size: -
J: TRBJ2-5
V: TRBV3-1/TRBV3-2
length: 16
D: TRBD1
DNA: TGTGCCAGCAGCCGGGGGGGGACAGGGGGCGCCGAGACCCAGTACTTC
CDR3: CASSRGGTGGAETQYF

size: -
J: TRBJ1-3
V: TRBV18
length: 15
D: -
DNA: TGTGCCAGCTCACAGGGACGGGACTCTGGAAACACCATATATTTT
CDR3: CASSQGRDSGNTIYF

size: many
J: TRBJ2-3
V: TRBV7-6
length: 15
D: TRBD1
DNA: TGTGCCAGCAGCTTGCCGGACAGGGGCACAGATACGCAGTATTTT
CDR3: CASSLPDRGTDTQYF

size: -
J: TRBJ1-2
V: TRBV27
length: 14
D: TRBD1
DNA: TGTGCCAGCAGTTTATCACAGGGGGCGGAAGGCTACACCTTC
CDR3: CASSLSQGAEGYTF

size: once
J: TRBJ2-2
V: TRBV5-1
length: 14
D: -
DNA: TGCGCCAGCAGGAGGGACGGAGGGACCGGGGAGCTGTTTTTT
CDR3: CASRRDGGTGELFF

size: -
J: TRBJ1-1
V: TRBV10-3
length: 13
D: -
DNA: TGTGCCATCAGTGAGTCGAGGGAGGCCCAAGCTTTCTTT
CDR3: CAISESREAQAFF

size: -
J: TRBJ2-2
V: TRBV12-3/TRBV12-4
length: 13
D: -
DNA: TGTGCCAGCCGGGCTATTGGCACCGGGGAGCTGTTTTTT
CDR3: CASRAIGTGELFF

size: -
J: TRBJ1-6
V: TRBV7-7
length: 16
D: -
DNA: TGTGCCAGCAGCCTGGGGCCCTGGGGGAATAATTCACCCCTCCACTTT
CDR3: CASSLGPWGNNSPLHF

size: -
J: TRBJ2-5
V: TRBV4-1
length: 13
D: -
DNA: TGCGCCAGCAGCCCTTGGGCCCAAGAGACCCAGTACTTC
CDR3: CASSPWAQETQYF

size: -
J: TRBJ2-7
V: TRBV7-6
length: 13
D: -
DNA: TGTGCCAGCAGCTTAGGCGTGACCTACGAGCAGTACTTC
CDR3: CASSLGVTYEQYF

size: -
J: TRBJ2-5
V: TRBV30
length: 12
D: -
DNA: TGTGCCTGGGTACCCACGGCGGAGACCCAGTACTTC
CDR3: CAWVPTAETQYF

size: -
J: TRBJ2-5
V: TRBV7-9
length: 12
D: -
DNA: TGTGCCAGCAGCTTACTGTCCGAGACCCAGTACTTC
CDR3: CASSLLSETQYF

size: -
J: TRBJ1-4
V: TRBV2
length: 13
D: -
DNA: TGTGCCACCATGAGGGGGGGGAATGAAAAACTGTTTTTT
CDR3: CATMRGGNEKLFF

size: -
J: TRBJ1-1
V: TRBV11-3
length: 13
D: -
DNA: TGTGCCAGCAGTTGGTTCTTGAACACTGAAGCTTTCTTT
CDR3: CASSWFLNTEAFF

size: few
J: TRBJ1-5
V: TRBV6-1
length: 17
D: TRBD1
DNA: TGTGCCAGCAGTGAAGGGAGACAGGGTGTTGGTGGTCAGCCCCAGCATTTT
CDR3: CASSEGRQGVGGQPQHF

size: -
J: TRBJ2-7
V: TRBV18
length: 18
D: -
DNA: TGTGCCAGCTCACCAAGGACCGCGTTTGGGACCGCTTTGGAGGAGCAGTACTTC
CDR3: CASSPRTAFGTALEEQYF

size: -
J: TRBJ1-2
V: TRBV30
length: 15
D: -
DNA: TGTGCCTGGAGGCCCAAGGGGGGGCAAGACTATGGCTACACCTTC
CDR3: CAWRPKGGQDYGYTF